The 12 T cell receptor beta chains given below trace back to one sample, sequenced in a study of blood T cell repertoires in COVID-19. Libraries were prepared by immunoSEQ multiplex PCR; TCRdb keeps only in-frame clonotypes and omits some of them. The sample contains about 180,000 clones, about nine tenths of which appear only once. Sequenced material: peripheral blood. These receptors all come from a man in his late teens or twenties who had recovered from COVID-19.

V and J are TRBV5-1 and TRBJ1-2; D uncertain. Germline V gene sequence: CDR1 SGHRS, CDR2 YFSETQ. The V and J ends lost 0 bases and 4 bases respectively, with 16 bases between them. The CDR3 extends over 16 amino acids. In nucleotides, the CDR3 is TGCGCCAGCAGCTTGGACAGCACCCTACCCTCCTATGGCTACACCTTC. Protein: CASSLDSTLPSYGYTF.

This sequence joins TRBV9 and TRBJ2-2; 9 nucleotides align to TRBD2. Unmatched junction bases numbered 3, after V lost 0 bases and J lost 3 bases. The CDR3 covers 16 residues. Germline CDR1 SGDLS, CDR2 YYNGEE. In nucleotides, the CDR3 is TGTGCCAGCAGCGTAGCTCGGACTAGCGACACCGGGGAGCTGTTTTTT. Protein: CASSVARTSDTGELFF.

CDR3 DNA: TGTGCCAGCAGCCAGGGGTCTAGCGGGGACCGGGAGACCCAGTACTTC. It encodes CASSQGSSGDRETQYF. This rearrangement joins TRBV11-2 to TRBJ2-5; TRBD2 agrees at 9 bases. The germline V gene has CDR1 SGHAT and CDR2 FQNNGV. Losses at the gene ends were 5 bases for V and 5 bases for J; bases not matched to a gene: 12. The CDR3 extends over 16 amino acids. The full variable domain, completed using reference TRBV11-2 and TRBJ2-5, is EAGVAQSPRYKIIEKRQSVAFWCNPISGHATLYWYQQILGQGPKLLIQFQNNGVVDDSQLPKDRFSAERLKGVDSTLKIQPAKLEDSAVYLCASSQGSSGDRETQYFGPGTRLLVL.

The V call is TRBV2, the J call TRBJ2-5; D is undetermined. Trimming cost V 7 bases and J 1 base, with 16 bases left between them. In germline, CDR1 is SNHLY, CDR2 FYNNEI. The CDR3 contains 15 residues. CDR3 sequence: CASNEATVPQETQYF. The DNA of the CDR3 is TGTGCCAGCAACGAGGCCACCGTCCCCCAAGAGACCCAGTACTTC.

J is TRBJ2-5 and V is TRBV15; 12 bases agree with TRBD2. Germline values: CDR1 LNHNV, CDR2 YYDKDF (reference sequence). J was trimmed by 7 bases and V by 8 bases; bases with no gene match: 5. This CDR3 spans 13 amino acids. Here the CDR3 DNA reads TGTGCCACCCGACTAGCGGGAGAACGGACCCAGTACTTC. Protein: CATRLAGERTQYF.

CDR3 region: CASSIWSGFTDTQYF. CDR3 in DNA: TGTGCCAGTAGTATATGGTCAGGGTTCACAGATACGCAGTATTTT. The V and J genes are TRBV19 and TRBJ2-3; tentatively, D is TRBD1 (5 bases). V was trimmed by 2 bases and J by 2 bases, leaving 11 bases between them. Looked up from germline, CDR1 is LNHDA and CDR2 is SQIVND (reference sequence). CDR3 size: 15 residues.

CDR3 in DNA: TGTGCCAGCAGCCAAGGAGCGGGAGTATCAGATACGCAGTATTTT. Its protein is CASSQGAGVSDTQYF. The V gene is TRBV3-1 (or the pseudogene TRBV3-2), the J gene TRBJ2-3, with 8 bases lining up with TRBD2. The CDR3 is made up of 15 amino acids. Trimming removed 1 base from V and 4 bases from J; junction bases left unmatched: 4. From germline, CDR1 is LGHDT and CDR2 YNNKEL (reference sequence).

This sequence joins TRBV7-9 and TRBJ1-1; TRBD1 might be the D (6 bases). V was shortened by 5 bases and J by 7 bases, with 17 bases between the two germline ends. Germline values: CDR1 SEHNR, CDR2 FQNEAQ (reference sequence). The CDR3 is 14 amino acids. CDR3 in DNA: TGTGCCAGCAGCCCGACAGGCCACCTCGATGAAGCTTTCTTT. This codes for CASSPTGHLDEAFF.

This chain uses TRBV24-1 with TRBJ1-2; 10 bases match TRBD1. The CDR3 has 16 amino acids. The germline V gene has CDR1 KGHDR and CDR2 SFDVKD. V was pared by 2 bases and J by 3 bases, with 5 bases of the junction left unmatched. The CDR3 DNA sequence: TGTGCCACCAGTGATTCCCGGGACAGGGGATACTATGGCTACACCTTC. Encoded protein: CATSDSRDRGYYGYTF.

The CDR3 protein is CASSSLRTSFDWEYF. Here the CDR3 DNA reads TGTGCCAGCAGCTCACTCCGGACTAGTTTTGATTGGGAGTACTTC. This sequence joins TRBV11-2 and TRBJ2-7, with 7 bases lining up with TRBD2. The CDR3 has 15 amino acids. V was clipped by 4 bases and J by 11 bases; unmatched bases: 17. The germline V gene encodes CDR1 SGHAT and CDR2 FQNNGV.

V and J are TRBV6-6 and TRBJ2-7, with D possibly being TRBD2 (6 bases). The CDR3 sequence is 16 residues long. CDR1 is MNHNY, CDR2 SVGAGI, per germline (reference sequence). V lost 0 bases to trimming and J lost 3 bases, with 15 bases between them. The CDR3 coding sequence is TGTGCCAGCAGTTACTCGATGGGGGAGGTACTCTACGAGCAGTACTTC. Protein sequence: CASSYSMGEVLYEQYF.

This clone showed up just a few times. The rearrangement joins TRBV7-2 to TRBJ2-2; TRBD1 matches at 10 bases. The CDR3 totals 17 residues. V trimming: 4 bases; J trimming: 7 bases; junction bases outside the gene matches: 12. Germline-derived CDR1 and CDR2 are SGHTA and FQGNSA. CDR3 region: CASSSLDRGVPLGELFF. CDR3 DNA: TGTGCCAGCAGCTCCTTGGACAGGGGGGTGCCCCTCGGGGAGCTGTTTTTT.